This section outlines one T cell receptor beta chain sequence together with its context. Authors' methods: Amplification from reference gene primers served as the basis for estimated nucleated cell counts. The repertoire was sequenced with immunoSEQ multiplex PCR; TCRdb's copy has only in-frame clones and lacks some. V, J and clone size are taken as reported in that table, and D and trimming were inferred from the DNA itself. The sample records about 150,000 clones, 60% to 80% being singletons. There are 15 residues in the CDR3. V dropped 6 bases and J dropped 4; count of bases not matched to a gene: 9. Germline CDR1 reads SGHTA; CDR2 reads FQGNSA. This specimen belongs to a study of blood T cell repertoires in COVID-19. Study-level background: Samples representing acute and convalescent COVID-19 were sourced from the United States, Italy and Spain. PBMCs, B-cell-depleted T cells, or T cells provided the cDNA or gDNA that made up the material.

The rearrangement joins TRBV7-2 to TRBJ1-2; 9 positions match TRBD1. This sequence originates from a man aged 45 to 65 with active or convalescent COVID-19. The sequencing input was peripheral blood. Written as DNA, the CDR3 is TGTGCCAGCAGTTACATAACAGGGGGCTCCTATGGCTACACCTTC. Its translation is CASSYITGGSYGYTF.